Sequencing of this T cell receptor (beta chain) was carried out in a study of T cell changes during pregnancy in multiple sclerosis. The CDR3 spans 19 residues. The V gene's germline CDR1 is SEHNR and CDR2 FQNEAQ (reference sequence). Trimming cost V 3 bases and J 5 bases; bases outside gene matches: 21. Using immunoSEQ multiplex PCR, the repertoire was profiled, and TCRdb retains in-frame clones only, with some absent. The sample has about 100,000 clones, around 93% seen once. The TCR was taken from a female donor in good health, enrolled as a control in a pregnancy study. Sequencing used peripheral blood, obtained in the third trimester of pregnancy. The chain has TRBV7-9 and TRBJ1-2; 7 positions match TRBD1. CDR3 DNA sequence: TGTGCCAGCAGCTTTCGACAGGGCAAAAATGGAGGGATGGCGTATGGCTACACCTTC. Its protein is CASSFRQGKNGGMAYGYTF.